The clone carrying this T cell receptor beta chain was seen a few times. Its target is unknown. Germline CDR1 reads MNHNS; CDR2 reads SASEGT. The CDR3 is 15 amino acids. V shed 5 bases, J shed 4 bases, and the junction held 10 bases outside the gene matches. This entry belongs to a study of response to subunit inactivated influenza vaccine. Study-level findings and limits: Authors suggested seasonal influenza vaccinations each recruit few new T cells.

TCRdb passed the RT-PCR reads through MiXCR, listing each CDR3 protein once. Here the sample spans around 300,000 distinct CDR3 sequences, around 22% being singletons. The origin of this receptor is a man between 50 and 70 years old who received an inactivated influenza vaccine. The chain employs TRBV6-1 and TRBJ1-2; 7 nucleotides agree with TRBD1. The sequences come from PBMCs from blood, collected approximately 20 months after vaccination. The CDR3 sequence is CASSPFKGATYGYTF. CDR3 DNA: TGTGCCAGCAGTCCTTTTAAGGGGGCGACCTATGGCTACACCTTC.